The rows below give T cell receptor beta chains drawn from one sample of a study of beta chain features in type 1 diabetes. Assay used: immunoSEQ multiplex PCR; TCRdb lists only in-frame clones, some missing. This sample has about 24,000 clones; 60% to 75% occur once, and the top ten carry approximately 2.3%. Sequencing was performed on Tregs from blood. These receptors all come from a woman in her thirties or forties in good health. The CDR3 runs from the conserved cysteine through the conserved F or W. Fields, in order: J gene, clone size, V gene, D gene, CDR3 DNA, CDR3 protein. A D gene is named only where the DNA matches it firmly. Size is omitted from some rows. Given values are once, few, many or a class for expanded clones.

J gene: TRBJ1-1; clone size: NA; V gene: TRBV4-1; D gene: NA; CDR3 DNA: TGCGCCAGCAGGGGACTTTTGAAGAACACTGAAGCTTTCTTT; CDR3 protein: CASRGLLKNTEAFF
J gene: TRBJ2-2; clone size: few; V gene: TRBV5-1; D gene: TRBD1; CDR3 DNA: TGCGCCAGCAGCTTGTCCACAGGGGTCACCGGGGAGCTGTTTTTT; CDR3 protein: CASSLSTGVTGELFF
J gene: TRBJ2-7; clone size: NA; V gene: TRBV23-1; D gene: NA; CDR3 DNA: TGCGCCAGCAGTCAATCGACCCGGACAAGCTCCTACGAGCAGTACTTC; CDR3 protein: CASSQSTRTSSYEQYF
J gene: TRBJ2-1; clone size: few; V gene: TRBV18; D gene: NA; CDR3 DNA: TGTGCCAGCTCACTCCACCAGGCAGGGGCCGACAATGAGCAGTTCTTC; CDR3 protein: CASSLHQAGADNEQFF
J gene: TRBJ1-1; clone size: once; V gene: TRBV10-2; D gene: NA; CDR3 DNA: TGCGCCAGCAGTGTTGCGGGGGGTACCATAATACCTGAAGCTTTCTTT; CDR3 protein: CASSVAGGTIIPEAFF
J gene: TRBJ2-1; clone size: NA; V gene: TRBV10-3; D gene: NA; CDR3 DNA: TGTGCCATCAGTGTCCCCCGCGGGGCCTCCTACAATGAGCAGTTCTTC; CDR3 protein: CAISVPRGASYNEQFF
J gene: TRBJ2-2; clone size: NA; V gene: TRBV6-1; D gene: NA; CDR3 DNA: TGTGCTGGGTCGGGTGACACCGGGGAGCTGTTTTTT; CDR3 protein: CAGSGDTGELFF
J gene: TRBJ2-1; clone size: NA; V gene: TRBV7-7; D gene: NA; CDR3 DNA: TGTGCCAGCAGCACGGGGAAGCGCAATGAGCAGTTCTTC; CDR3 protein: CASSTGKRNEQFF
J gene: TRBJ1-6; clone size: NA; V gene: TRBV7-8; D gene: TRBD1; CDR3 DNA: TGTGCCAGCAGCTTACTGGCAGGGGGCGCTTCACCCCTCCACTTT; CDR3 protein: CASSLLAGGASPLHF
J gene: TRBJ1-1; clone size: NA; V gene: TRBV1; D gene: NA; CDR3 DNA: TGCACCAGCAGCAGAGAATCCGGGTCCGCCCGGCTTTTTATCCCAAAAATAGAAGCTTTCTTT; CDR3 protein: CTSSRESGSARLFIPKIEAFF